The 3 T cell receptor beta chains in this list originate from one sample, sequenced in a study of early T cells in non-severe SARS-CoV-2 infection. TCRdb reprocessed the 5' RACE reads with MiXCR, giving one entry per CDR3 protein. The sample has tens of thousands of distinct CDR3 sequences; 12% are singletons. The sample consisted of whole blood. Source of these receptors: an adult who was a healthcare worker with PCR-confirmed SARS-CoV-2 infection or an uninfected control (not recorded which).

The chain uses TRBV7-9 and TRBJ1-2; D call uncertain. Trimming shortened V by 5 bases and J by 3 bases, and 10 bases separated the two germline ends. CDR3 size: 13 residues. The germline V gene has CDR1 SEHNR and CDR2 FQNEAQ (reference sequence). CDR3 loop: CASSQDGDYGYTF. In nucleotides, the CDR3 is TGTGCCAGCAGCCAAGACGGGGACTATGGCTACACCTTC.

This clonotype showed up many times. The chain uses TRBV7-9 and TRBJ2-2; D is unresolved. V was cut by 5 bases and J by 0 bases, with 10 bases left in between. This CDR3 region has 15 residues. Germline loops: CDR1 SEHNR, CDR2 FQNEAQ (reference sequence). CDR3 sequence reads: CASSDQVANTGELFF. The CDR3 DNA sequence: TGTGCCAGCAGCGACCAAGTCGCGAACACCGGGGAGCTGTTTTTT.

The table lists this clonotype with a few counts. The chain is built from TRBV6-2 or TRBV6-3 and TRBJ2-7, with D perhaps matching TRBD1 or TRBD2 (5 bases each). Trimming shortened V by 6 bases and J by 6 bases, and 12 bases separated the two germline ends. This CDR3 has 12 residues. Germline-derived CDR1 and CDR2 are MNHEY and SVGEGT. As DNA, the CDR3 is TGTGCCAGCAGCCTTGGGACGGGCGAGCAGTACTTC. It yields the protein CASSLGTGEQYF.